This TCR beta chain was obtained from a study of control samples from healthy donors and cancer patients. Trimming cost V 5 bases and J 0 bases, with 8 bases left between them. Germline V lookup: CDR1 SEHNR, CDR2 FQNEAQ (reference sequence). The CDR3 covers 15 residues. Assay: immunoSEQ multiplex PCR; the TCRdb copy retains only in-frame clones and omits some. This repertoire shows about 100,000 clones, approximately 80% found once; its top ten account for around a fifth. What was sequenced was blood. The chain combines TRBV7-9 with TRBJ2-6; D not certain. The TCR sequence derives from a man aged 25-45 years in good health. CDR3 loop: CASSIDGSGANVLTF. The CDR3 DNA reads TGTGCCAGCAGCATCGACGGCTCTGGGGCCAACGTCCTGACTTTC.